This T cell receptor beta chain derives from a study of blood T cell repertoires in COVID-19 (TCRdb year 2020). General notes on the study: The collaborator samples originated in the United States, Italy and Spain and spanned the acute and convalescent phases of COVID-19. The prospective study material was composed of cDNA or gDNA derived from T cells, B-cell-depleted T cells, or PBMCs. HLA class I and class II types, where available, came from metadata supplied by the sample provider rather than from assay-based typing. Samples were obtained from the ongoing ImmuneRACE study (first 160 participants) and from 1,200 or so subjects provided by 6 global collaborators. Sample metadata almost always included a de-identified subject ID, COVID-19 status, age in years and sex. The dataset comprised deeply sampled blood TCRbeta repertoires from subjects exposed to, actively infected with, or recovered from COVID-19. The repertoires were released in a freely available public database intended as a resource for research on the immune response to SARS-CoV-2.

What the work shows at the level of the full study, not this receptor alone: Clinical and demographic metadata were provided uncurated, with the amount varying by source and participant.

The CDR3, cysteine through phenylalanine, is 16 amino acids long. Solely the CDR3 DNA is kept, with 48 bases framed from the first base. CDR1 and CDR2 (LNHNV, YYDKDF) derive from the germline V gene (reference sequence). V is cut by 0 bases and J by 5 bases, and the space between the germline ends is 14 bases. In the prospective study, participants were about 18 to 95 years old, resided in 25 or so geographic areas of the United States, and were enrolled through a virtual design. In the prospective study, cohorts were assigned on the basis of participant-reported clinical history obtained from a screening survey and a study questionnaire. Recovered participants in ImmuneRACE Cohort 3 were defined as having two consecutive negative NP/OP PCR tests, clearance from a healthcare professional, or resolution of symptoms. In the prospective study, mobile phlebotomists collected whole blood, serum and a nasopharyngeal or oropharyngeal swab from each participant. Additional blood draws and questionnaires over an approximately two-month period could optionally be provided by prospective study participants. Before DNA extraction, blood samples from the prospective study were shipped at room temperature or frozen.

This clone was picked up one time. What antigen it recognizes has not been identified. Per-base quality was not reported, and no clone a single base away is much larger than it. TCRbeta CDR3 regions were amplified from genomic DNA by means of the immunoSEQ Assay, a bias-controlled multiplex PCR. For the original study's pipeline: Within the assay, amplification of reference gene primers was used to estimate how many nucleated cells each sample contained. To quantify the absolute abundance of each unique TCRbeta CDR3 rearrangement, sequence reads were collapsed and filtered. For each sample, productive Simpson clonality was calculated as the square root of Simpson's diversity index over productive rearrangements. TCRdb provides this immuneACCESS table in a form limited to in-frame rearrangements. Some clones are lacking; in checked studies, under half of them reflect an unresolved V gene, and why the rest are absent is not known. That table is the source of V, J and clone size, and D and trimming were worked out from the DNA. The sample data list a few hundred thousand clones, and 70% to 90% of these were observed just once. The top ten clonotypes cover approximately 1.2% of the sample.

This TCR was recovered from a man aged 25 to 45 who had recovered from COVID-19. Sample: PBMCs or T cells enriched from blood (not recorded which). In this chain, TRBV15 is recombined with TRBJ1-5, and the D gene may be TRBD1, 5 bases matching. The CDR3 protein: CATSRDWGRGYQPQHF. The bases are TGTGCCACCAGCAGAGACTGGGGAAGGGGATATCAGCCCCAGCATTTT.